One and the same sample provided the 8 T cell receptor beta chains below, sequenced in a study of tumor-infiltrating lymphocytes in primary liver carcinoma. Scientists recovered RNA and DNA together from roughly 20-30 mg of unsorted bulk tissue. cDNA specific to TCR beta was made from 500 ng of total RNA, with a constant-region primer employed for priming. Three nested multiplex PCR rounds, a slightly modified ARM-PCR method, built the TCR beta libraries. The opening two PCR rounds, around 9 cycles each, paired TRBV1-TRBV30 forward primers with a C-beta reverse primer. MiXCR, applied by TCRdb to the multiplex PCR reads, yields one record per CDR3 protein. The repertoire holds about 30,000 distinct CDR3 sequences, with 60% to 80% as singletons. Sequencing used liver tumor tissue from sampling region 3. As for subset: tumor region T3, left-lateral pole. The receptors were gathered from a woman aged 30 to 39 with primary liver carcinoma and hepatitis B virus infection.

CDR3 residues: CASIGLGREDTEAFF. For the CDR3, the DNA is TGTGCCAGCATCGGACTTGGGCGGGAGGACACTGAAGCTTTCTTT. This chain connects TRBV5-4 to TRBJ1-1, with D unclear. Trimming left V 6 bases short and J 3 bases short, with 18 bases between. The CDR3 contains 15 residues. Germline lookup yields CDR1 SGHNT and CDR2 YYREEE (reference sequence).

The V and J genes are TRBV11-2 and TRBJ2-7; 7 positions match TRBD1. V shed 8 bases, J shed 6 bases, and the junction held 7 bases outside the gene matches. Germline CDR1 and CDR2: SGHAT and FQNNGV. CDR3 length: 12 amino acids. The CDR3: CASGKTGSEQYF. Written as DNA, the CDR3 is TGTGCCAGCGGCAAGACAGGGTCCGAGCAGTACTTC.

On this clonotype itself: A clone one base away is much larger, so this may be a read error. The V gene is TRBV20-1, the J gene TRBJ2-7; maybe TRBD2 (5 bases). CDR1 is DFQATT and CDR2 is SNEGSKA in the germline V gene (reference sequence). CDR3 length: 15 amino acids. CDR3 DNA: TGCAGTGCTAGAGATAGCGAGAGGGCCTCCTACGAGCAGTACTTT. This gives the protein CSARDSERASYEQYF.

This clonotype was counted a few times. A much larger clone lies a single base off, so this may be a read error. V usage is TRBV13 and J usage is TRBJ2-7; possibly TRBD1 or TRBD2 for D (5 bases each). The CDR3 is 12 residues long. In germline, CDR1 is PRHDT, CDR2 FYEKMQ (reference sequence). The CDR3: CTSSRGAYEQYF. The CDR3, as DNA: TGTACCAGCAGCCGAGGGGCCTACGAGCAGTACTTC.

V gene TRBV7-9 combines with J gene TRBJ2-7; 10 bases align to TRBD1. Germline CDR1 is SEHNR and CDR2 is FQNEAQ (reference sequence). This CDR3 is 15 amino acids long. V trimming: 5 bases; J trimming: 0 bases; junction bases outside the gene matches: 4. The CDR3 DNA sequence: TGTGCCAGCAGCGTCGGGACAGGGGACTCCTACGAGCAGTACTTC. It codes for CASSVGTGDSYEQYF.

Points on this clonotype: A much more abundant neighbour one base away suggests this may be a read error. CDR3 in DNA: TGCAGCGTTGGGACAGGGGGCGATGAAAAAGTGTTTTTT. Residues: CSVGTGGDEKVFF. The gene calls are TRBV29-1 and TRBJ1-4; 11 nucleotides line up with TRBD1. The CDR3 contains 13 residues. The V gene's germline CDR1 is SQVTM and CDR2 ANQGSEA.

Comments on this clonotype: Given the absence of the conserved phenylalanine or tryptophan at the CDR3 end, a read error is likely. The chain links TRBV29-1 to TRBJ2-5, with 10 bases that match TRBD1. The germline gives CDR1 SQVTM, CDR2 ANQGSEA. The CDR3 consists of 15 residues. The CDR3 here is CSVEGGTGDQETQYS. In DNA form, the CDR3 reads TGCAGCGTGGAAGGGGGGACAGGGGACCAAGAGACCCAGTACTCC.

J is TRBJ2-2 and V is TRBV18, with D possibly TRBD2 on 5 matching bases. The CDR3 extends over 18 amino acids. CDR1 KGHSH and CDR2 LQKENI come from the germline V gene. Trimming pared 1 base from V and 0 bases from J, leaving 15 bases between. For the CDR3, the DNA is TGTGCCAGCTCACCACTGGTGCTAGCCGCAACGAACACCGGGGAGCTGTTTTTT. This sequence encodes CASSPLVLAATNTGELFF.